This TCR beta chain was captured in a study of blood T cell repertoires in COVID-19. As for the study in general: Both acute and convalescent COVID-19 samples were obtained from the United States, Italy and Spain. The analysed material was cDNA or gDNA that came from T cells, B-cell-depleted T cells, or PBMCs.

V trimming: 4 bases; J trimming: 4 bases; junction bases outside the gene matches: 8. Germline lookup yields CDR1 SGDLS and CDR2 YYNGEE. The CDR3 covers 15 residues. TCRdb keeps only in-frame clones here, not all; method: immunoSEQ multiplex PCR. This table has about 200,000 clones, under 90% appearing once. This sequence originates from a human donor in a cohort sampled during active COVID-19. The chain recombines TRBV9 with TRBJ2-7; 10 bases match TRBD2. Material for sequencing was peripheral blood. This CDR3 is CASSPGLADTYEQYF. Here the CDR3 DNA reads TGTGCCAGCAGCCCCGGACTAGCGGACACTTACGAGCAGTACTTC.